This note documents a single T cell receptor (beta chain) sequence. What it binds is unknown. The data stem from a study of T cell responses to AZD1222 COVID-19 vaccine. Across the whole study: Second doses at about 4 or about 12 weeks were pooled.

General study points: Baseline serostatus was positive in only six AZD1222 recipients. CD4 TCRs linked to vaccination spanned spike, dominating at 160-218 and 743-854. There were mostly white British donors and more females than males, and clonal diversity was possibly underestimated.

Trimming at V came to 8 bases and at J to 4 bases, leaving 2 bases not matched to a gene. The germline CDR1 and CDR2 sequences are MGHRA and YSYEKL. The CDR3 sequence is 12 residues long. Using immunoSEQ multiplex PCR, the repertoire was profiled, and TCRdb retains in-frame clones only, with some absent. The table lists around 99,000 clones, about 90% of them singletons. The origin of this receptor is an adult in good health. The gene calls are TRBV4-1 and TRBJ1-5; the match to TRBD1 covers 7 bases. This specimen consisted of peripheral blood, obtained on day 0 of AZD1222 vaccination. The CDR3 spells CASSGGNQPQHF. CDR3 bases: TGCGCCAGCTCAGGGGGAAATCAGCCCCAGCATTTT.